Detailed here is one T cell receptor (beta chain). Its antigen is not identified. With the Oncomine TCR Beta short-read assay, DNA from cultured CD4+ T cells was sequenced. Genomic DNA was drawn out of CD4+ T cells grown in culture. A single record per CDR3 protein comes from TCRdb applying MiXCR to the PCR reads. The data show fewer than 6,000 distinct CDR3 sequences, about 46% seen once. The treatment denotes: roughly nine-day PBMC culture with coronavirus spike peptide pools or control peptides (ViraFEST assay). Following expansion of antigen-specific T cells with peptide pools, ViraFEST then sequenced TCRs. This sample is part of a study of vaccination and CD4 T cells after COVID-19. About the research overall: Sampling after COVID took place at a median of 101 days (range 35 to 161) following diagnosis.

The source material was CD4+ T cells from blood, cultured in vitro. This TCR was sampled from a human donor who had recovered from COVID-19.

CDR3 sequence reads: CASSLRGTLNYGYTF. In DNA form, the CDR3 reads TGTGCCAGCAGCTTACGGGGGACCCTTAACTATGGCTACACCTTC. The chain recombines TRBV11-3 with TRBJ1-2; D may be TRBD1 (5 bases). V was clipped by 2 bases and J by 1 base, with 11 bases between them. This CDR3 has 15 residues. The germline V gene encodes CDR1 SGHNT and CDR2 YENEEA.